This passage covers 3 T cell receptor beta chains from one sample sequenced in a study of CD8+ T cells in alopecia areata. Sequencing relied on a cDNA template that was reverse transcribed from extracted RNA. Profiling relied on immunoSEQ multiplex PCR, and the TCRdb table lists in-frame clones only, not all of them. The sample carries 180,000 or so clones, about half recorded once. Treatment indicated: oral pan-JAK inhibitor, 5-10 mg twice daily. This specimen was CD8+ T cells sorted from blood, taken at week 52, from a patient treated with tofacitinib. These TCRs come from a human donor with alopecia areata.

This chain connects TRBV5-6 to TRBJ2-7; a weak D match, TRBD2 (6 bases). Trimming took off 5 bases at V and 8 bases at J, with 17 bases between the two ends. The germline V gene has CDR1 SGHDT and CDR2 YYEEEE. This CDR3 has 13 amino acids. This chain's CDR3 is CASRGEGGGQQYF. The CDR3 DNA reads TGTGCCAGCAGGGGCGAGGGAGGAGGGCAGCAGTACTTC.

The table lists this clone with a few counts. The genes are TRBV27 and TRBJ2-1, with D perhaps matching TRBD2 (6 bases). Germline V gives CDR1 MNHEY, CDR2 SMNVEV (reference sequence). The CDR3 has 15 amino acids. Trimming took off 5 bases at V and 5 bases at J, with 16 bases between the two ends. The CDR3 spells CASSAHSGGDNEQFF. In DNA form, the CDR3 reads TGTGCCAGCAGTGCCCACTCCGGCGGGGACAATGAGCAGTTCTTC.

In its sample, this clone was seen a few times. This rearrangement joins TRBV5-6 to TRBJ2-1; D call uncertain. The germline V and J ends were trimmed by 0 bases and 2 bases, with 15 bases remaining between them. The germline V gene encodes CDR1 SGHDT and CDR2 YYEEEE. The CDR3 length is 17 residues. In DNA, the CDR3 is TGTGCCAGCAGCTTGGGGCCCACACCGCTGCCCTACAATGAGCAGTTCTTC. This sequence encodes CASSLGPTPLPYNEQFF.